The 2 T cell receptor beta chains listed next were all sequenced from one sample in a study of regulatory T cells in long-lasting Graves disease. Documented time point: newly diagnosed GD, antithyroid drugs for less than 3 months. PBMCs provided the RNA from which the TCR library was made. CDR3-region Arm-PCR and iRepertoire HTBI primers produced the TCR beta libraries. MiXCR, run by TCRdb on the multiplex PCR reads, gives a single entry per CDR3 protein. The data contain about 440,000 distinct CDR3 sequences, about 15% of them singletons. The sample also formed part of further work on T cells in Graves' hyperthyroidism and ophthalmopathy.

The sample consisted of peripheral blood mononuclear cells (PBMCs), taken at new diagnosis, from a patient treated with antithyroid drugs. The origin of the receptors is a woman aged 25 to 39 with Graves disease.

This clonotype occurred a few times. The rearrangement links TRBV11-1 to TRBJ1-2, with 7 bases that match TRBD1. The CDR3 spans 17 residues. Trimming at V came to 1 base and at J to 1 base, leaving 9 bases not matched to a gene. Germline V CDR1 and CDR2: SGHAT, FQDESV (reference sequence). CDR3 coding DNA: TGTGCCAGCAGCTTAGGGGGACAGATTACGGATAACTATGGCTACACCTTC. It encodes CASSLGGQITDNYGYTF.

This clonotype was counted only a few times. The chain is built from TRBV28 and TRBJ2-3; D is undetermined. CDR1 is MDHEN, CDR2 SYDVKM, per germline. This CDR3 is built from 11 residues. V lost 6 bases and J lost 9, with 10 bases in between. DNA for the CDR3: TGTGCCAGCAGCTACCCGTCAACGCAGTATTTT. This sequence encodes CASSYPSTQYF.